A single sample gave rise to the 4 T cell receptor beta chains below, sequenced in a study of shared clonotypes between healthy human individuals. Repertoires were generated with immunoSEQ multiplex PCR, while TCRdb's copy carries only in-frame clones and drops some. The sample includes 2 million to 2.5 million clones, 95% of them seen just once. Sequenced: naive CD4+ T cells sorted from blood. Subset here: CD45RA+ positively selected. Receptors were obtained from a man between 18 and 29 years old in good health.

The chain combines TRBV10-3 with TRBJ1-1, with D possibly matching TRBD1 (5 bases). Between the trimmed V and J ends, which lost 8 bases and 5 bases, there was a span of 12 bases. This CDR3 is built from 12 residues. Germline loops: CDR1 ENHRY, CDR2 SYGVKD. The chain's CDR3 is CAIRKGLTEAFF. The CDR3 DNA reads as TGTGCCATCCGGAAGGGGCTGACTGAAGCTTTCTTT.

The chain joins TRBV7-8 to TRBJ1-6, with TRBD1 identical over 9 bases. In germline, CDR1 is SGHVS, CDR2 FQNEAQ. CDR3 length: 16 residues. V gave up 1 base and J gave up 7 bases; unmatched junction bases: 5. The DNA for the CDR3 is TGTGCCAGCAGCTTAGACAGGGGGCGGCGGAATTCACCCCTCCACTTT. Its translation: CASSLDRGRRNSPLHF. The whole variable domain, filled in from reference TRBV7-8 and TRBJ1-6, reads GAGVSQSPRYKVAKRGQDVALRCDPISGHVSLFWYQQALGQGPEFLTYFQNEAQLDKSGLPSDRFFAERPEGSVSTLKIQRTQQEDSAVYLCASSLDRGRRNSPLHFGNGTRLTVT.

V gene TRBV6-1 combines with J gene TRBJ1-6; D is possibly TRBD1 (6 bases). V lost 4 bases and J 10 bases, leaving 11 bases between the germline ends. Germline V gene lookup returns CDR1 MNHNS and CDR2 SASEGT. CDR3 length equals 13 residues. The CDR3 region is CASSGTGSSPLHF. For the CDR3, the DNA is TGTGCCAGCAGTGGAACAGGGTCCTCACCCCTCCACTTT.

The V call is TRBV6-5, the J call TRBJ1-2; D gene uncertain. There are 15 residues in the CDR3. Per the germline V gene, CDR1 is MNHEY and CDR2 is SVGAGI. V lost 4 bases to trimming and J lost 2 bases, with 14 bases between them. CDR3 amino acids: CASSLTGLGNYGYTF. The CDR3 coding sequence is TGTGCCAGCAGTTTGACCGGCCTAGGGAACTATGGCTACACCTTC.